This T cell receptor (beta chain) was identified during a study of T cells after posttransplantation cyclophosphamide. Repertoires were generated with immunoSEQ multiplex PCR, while TCRdb's copy carries only in-frame clones and drops some. The sample records some 2,800 clones, approximately 79% being singletons. As concerns this clone: Its antigen is still unknown.

Busulfan-fludarabine conditioning, marrow transplant, and cyclophosphamide on days +3 and +4 were administered. General observations from the study: Donor-recipient repertoire similarity was low at 1-2 months, rising over year one.

This CDR3 contains 16 residues. Trimming took 4 bases from V and 8 from J; bases not matched to a gene: 11. CDR1 is SGHNT and CDR2 is YENEEA in the germline V gene. Sample: PBMCs, taken after allogeneic stem cell transplant with posttransplant cyclophosphamide. The chain joins TRBV11-3 to TRBJ2-1; 10 nucleotides match TRBD2. This clonotype originated in a female patient aged 50-59 years who received an allogeneic stem cell transplant from a related donor, was CMV-positive, and had no GVHD. These T cells may partly come from the graft donor. In nucleotides, the CDR3 is TGTGCCAGCAGCTCTCGGGGTCTAGCGGGAGAACATGAGCAGTTCTTC. It codes for CASSSRGLAGEHEQFF.